This TCR beta chain was found in a study of blood T cell repertoires in COVID-19. Study as a whole: Samples came from the United States, Italy and Spain, spanning acute and convalescent COVID-19. Sources were T cells, B-cell-depleted T cells, or PBMCs; the material itself was cDNA or gDNA.

The CDR3 contains 14 residues. The V end lost 4 bases, the J end lost 4 bases, and 11 bases lay between the germline ends. Germline CDR1 is SGHRS and CDR2 is YFSETQ. Produced via immunoSEQ multiplex PCR; TCRdb's table is partial and in-frame only. The repertoire includes approximately 300,000 clones, around 88% of them detected once, and 1% to 1.5% sits in the top ten. Sequencing used peripheral blood. The J gene is TRBJ2-2, the V gene TRBV5-1, with D maybe TRBD2 (5 bases). This receptor was taken from a woman aged 50 to 60 with acute or convalescent COVID-19. The CDR3 sequence: CASSLGLSTGELFF. CDR3 bases: TGCGCCAGCAGCCTCGGACTCTCCACCGGGGAGCTGTTTTTT.